This TCR beta chain was identified in a study of response to subunit inactivated influenza vaccine. The study, taken as a whole, reports: Every seasonal influenza vaccination brings in few new T cells, the authors suggested.

TCRdb used MiXCR to reprocess the RT-PCR reads, holding one entry per CDR3 protein. Of around 190,000 distinct CDR3 sequences in the sample, approximately 15% were seen once. This CDR3 contains 17 residues. Trimming shortened V by 3 bases and J by 4 bases, and 20 bases separated the two germline ends. Germline V gene lookup returns CDR1 ENHRY and CDR2 SYGVKD. This clonotype was picked up a small number of times. No antigen is known for it. Material: CD8+ T cells sorted from PBMCs, obtained less than 6 days after vaccination. The V gene is TRBV10-3, the J gene TRBJ2-3; tentatively, D is TRBD2 (6 bases). The receptor was isolated from a middle-aged man who received an inactivated influenza vaccine. In DNA form, the CDR3 reads TGTGCCATCAGTGACCAGGGACTGCCAGAATGGCCAGATACGCAGTATTTT. Translated: CAISDQGLPEWPDTQYF.